The 15 T cell receptor beta chains presented below share a single source sample, sequenced in a study of cytomegalovirus exposure and HLA in healthy donors. Sequencing was performed with immunoSEQ multiplex PCR; in TCRdb, only in-frame clones are kept and a portion is missing. The data show 200,000 to 300,000 clones, 90% seen once. Sequencing was carried out using PBMCs. These receptors all come from a woman between 25 and 40 years old in good health and CMV-seronegative.

The chain joins TRBV9 to TRBJ1-2; 9 bases map to TRBD1. V gave up 5 bases and J gave up 4 bases; unmatched junction bases: 6. The CDR3 runs 14 residues. Germline CDR1 is SGDLS and CDR2 is YYNGEE. The CDR3 spells CASRETGGGYGYTF. The CDR3 DNA is TGTGCCAGCAGAGAGACAGGGGGTGGCTATGGCTACACCTTC.

V is TRBV7-8 and J is TRBJ2-1; possibly TRBD2 for D (6 bases). V was cut by 2 bases and J by 9 bases, with 26 bases left in between. Germline-derived CDR1 and CDR2 are SGHVS and FQNEAQ. This CDR3 region has 18 residues. The CDR3 loop reads CASSLNLEGTRPGREQFF. As DNA, the CDR3 is TGTGCCAGCAGCTTAAATTTGGAGGGCACTCGACCCGGCCGTGAGCAGTTCTTC.

The rearrangement joins TRBV14 to TRBJ1-1, with D possibly matching TRBD1 (6 bases). V lost 4 bases and J lost 2, with 14 bases in between. There are 15 residues in the CDR3. Germline V CDR1 and CDR2: SGHDN, FVKESK. For the CDR3, the DNA is TGTGCCAGCAGCCCATCGACAGGTGCTAACACTGAAGCTTTCTTT. Residues: CASSPSTGANTEAFF.

The chain links TRBV7-2 to TRBJ2-7, with unresolved D. In germline, CDR1 is SGHTA, CDR2 FQGNSA. The CDR3 runs to 14 residues. V lost 6 bases and J lost 2, with 14 bases in between. The CDR3 nucleotides are TGTGCCAGCAGTCCCGGAGTAGCTCCCTACGAGCAGTACTTC. This encodes CASSPGVAPYEQYF.

V is TRBV2 and J is TRBJ1-1; TRBD1 matches at 10 bases. The CDR3 loop spans 15 amino acids. J was trimmed by 6 bases and V by 9 bases; bases with no gene match: 13. Germline values: CDR1 SNHLY, CDR2 FYNNEI. The CDR3 spells CARTPLRDRGPEAFF. CDR3 nucleotide sequence: TGTGCCAGAACTCCTCTTCGGGACAGGGGCCCTGAAGCTTTCTTT.

This clone was seen once. This sequence joins TRBV2 and TRBJ2-3, with 10 bases matching TRBD2. The germline CDR1 and CDR2 sequences are SNHLY and FYNNEI. J lost 0 bases, V lost 8 bases, and 5 bases had no gene match. The CDR3 is 15 residues long. CDR3 region: CASGTAGGSTDTQYF. The CDR3 DNA is TGTGCCAGCGGGACAGCGGGGGGGAGCACAGATACGCAGTATTTT. Using reference TRBV2 and TRBJ2-3 for the parts outside the CDR3, the full variable domain is EPEVTQTPSHQVTQMGQEVILRCVPISNHLYFYWYRQILGQKVEFLVSFYNNEISEKSEIFDDQFSVERPDGSNFTLKIRSTKLEDSAMYFCASGTAGGSTDTQYFGPGTRLTVL.

This sequence joins TRBV7-9 and TRBJ2-2; D may correspond to TRBD1 or TRBD2 (10 bases each). CDR1 and CDR2 from the germline V gene are SEHNR and FQNEAQ (reference sequence). The germline V and J ends were trimmed by 5 bases and 1 base, with 23 bases remaining between them. The CDR3 has 19 amino acids. The CDR3 spells CASSRRDRGLALNTGELFF. CDR3 DNA: TGTGCCAGCAGCCGCCGGGACAGGGGACTAGCGCTGAACACCGGGGAGCTGTTTTTT.

This clone has a handful of counts. This rearrangement joins TRBV7-2 to TRBJ2-7; the D is unclear. V was pared by 1 base and J by 0 bases, with 7 bases between. Germline loops: CDR1 SGHTA, CDR2 FQGNSA. This CDR3 comprises 14 residues. CDR3: CASSLVSDSYEQYF. The CDR3 region has the DNA TGTGCCAGCAGCTTAGTTTCAGACTCCTACGAGCAGTACTTC.

The chain recombines TRBV19 with TRBJ1-1; D is ambiguous. V lost 5 bases and J 8 bases, leaving 9 bases between the germline ends. Germline V gives CDR1 LNHDA, CDR2 SQIVND (reference sequence). CDR3 length: 11 residues. The CDR3 sequence: CASSQNLEAFF. Here the CDR3 DNA reads TGTGCCAGTAGTCAGAACTTGGAAGCTTTCTTT.

This clone was seen a single time. The chain couples TRBV5-6 to TRBJ2-3; TRBD1 matches at 7 bases. The CDR3 loop spans 16 amino acids. Looked up from germline, CDR1 is SGHDT and CDR2 is YYEEEE. V shed 3 bases and J 2 bases; nucleotides not matched to a gene: 9. Here the CDR3 DNA reads TGTGCCAGCAGCTCCCCCGGGACAGATGCCACAGATACGCAGTATTTT. It is translated as CASSSPGTDATDTQYF.

This chain joins TRBV11-1 and TRBJ2-3; D may correspond to TRBD1 or TRBD2 (5 bases each). V was shortened by 0 bases and J by 0 bases, with 10 bases between the two germline ends. Germline lookup yields CDR1 SGHAT and CDR2 FQDESV (reference sequence). This CDR3 contains 16 residues. In DNA form, the CDR3 reads TGTGCCAGCAGCTTAGCCAAGGGGACCAGCACAGATACGCAGTATTTT. It translates to CASSLAKGTSTDTQYF. Full variable domain (remainder filled in from reference TRBV11-1 and TRBJ2-3): EAEVAQSPRYKITEKSQAVAFWCDPISGHATLYWYRQILGQGPELLVQFQDESVVDDSQLPKDRFSAERLKGVDSTLKIQPAELGDSAMYLCASSLAKGTSTDTQYFGPGTRLTVL.

The chain employs TRBV6-5 and TRBJ2-7; D gene uncertain. The CDR3 is made up of 11 amino acids. Trimming removed 6 bases from V and 4 bases from J, with 7 bases in between. Germline V lookup: CDR1 MNHEY, CDR2 SVGAGI. CDR3 coding DNA: TGTGCCAGCAGCACAAATTACGAGCAGTACTTC. This codes for CASSTNYEQYF.

J is TRBJ2-2 and V is TRBV7-9; D gene ambiguous. From germline, CDR1 is SEHNR and CDR2 FQNEAQ (reference sequence). This CDR3 spans 13 amino acids. Deletions cut 1 base from V and 7 bases from J, with 7 bases between. The CDR3 DNA reads as TGTGCCAGCAGCTTAGGTGGTATCGGGGAGCTGTTTTTT. Translating it yields CASSLGGIGELFF.

The chain carries TRBV5-1 and TRBJ2-1; D tentatively reads TRBD1 or TRBD2 (5 bases each). Trimming took off 0 bases at V and 5 bases at J, with 9 bases between the two ends. The CDR3 consists of 14 residues. Germline V gives CDR1 SGHRS, CDR2 YFSETQ. CDR3: CASSLARGDNEQFF. Written as DNA, the CDR3 is TGCGCCAGCAGCTTGGCCCGGGGCGACAATGAGCAGTTCTTC.

CDR3 sequence: CSVEPLDYNEQFF. The CDR3 DNA is TGCAGCGTTGAACCTCTAGATTACAATGAGCAGTTCTTC. The chain has TRBV29-1 and TRBJ2-1; no reliable D call. This CDR3 comprises 13 residues. Trimming removed 2 bases at V and 4 bases at J, with 9 bases between. Germline V gene sequence: CDR1 SQVTM, CDR2 ANQGSEA.